This T cell receptor (beta chain) was captured in a study of blood T cell repertoires in COVID-19. Turning to the study itself: Donors in the United States, Italy and Spain gave samples during acute or convalescent COVID-19. Sources were T cells, B-cell-depleted T cells, or PBMCs; the material itself was cDNA or gDNA.

How the authors handled the data: From reference gene primer amplification, estimates of nucleated cell counts were derived. Method: immunoSEQ multiplex PCR; TCRdb's copy keeps in-frame clones and lacks some. The V and J calls and clone size come from that table; D and trimming were worked out from the DNA. The table shows about 69,000 clones, with 85% to 90% occurring only once. The sequence came from a man between 50 and 59 years old with acute or convalescent COVID-19. Sequencing input: peripheral blood.

CDR3 amino acids: CASSIGTSDEQYF. CDR3 DNA: TGTGCCAGTAGTATCGGTACTAGCGACGAGCAGTACTTC. The chain links TRBV19 to TRBJ2-7; 7 positions agree with TRBD2. The CDR3 runs 13 residues. V dropped 3 bases and J dropped 5; count of bases not matched to a gene: 4. Germline loops: CDR1 LNHDA, CDR2 SQIVND (reference sequence).